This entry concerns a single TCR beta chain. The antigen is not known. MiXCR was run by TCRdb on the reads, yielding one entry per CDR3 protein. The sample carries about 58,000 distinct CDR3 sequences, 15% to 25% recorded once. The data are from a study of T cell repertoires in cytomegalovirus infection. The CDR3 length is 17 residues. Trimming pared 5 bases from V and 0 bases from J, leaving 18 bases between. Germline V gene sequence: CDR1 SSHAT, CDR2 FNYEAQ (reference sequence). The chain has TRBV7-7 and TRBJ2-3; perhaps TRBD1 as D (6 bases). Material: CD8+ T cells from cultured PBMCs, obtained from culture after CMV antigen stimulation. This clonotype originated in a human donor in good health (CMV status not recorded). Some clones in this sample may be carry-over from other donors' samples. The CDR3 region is CASSPRDPGHSTDTQYF. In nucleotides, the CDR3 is TGTGCCAGCAGCCCTAGGGATCCGGGACACAGCACAGATACGCAGTATTTT.